The present entry profiles one TCR beta chain with its context. Its antigen remains unidentified. No much larger clonotype is one base removed from it; base qualities were not supplied. Whole blood was collected in K2EDTA tubes by collaborating institutions according to the institutions' own protocols. Collaborator samples were shipped for TCRbeta analysis as frozen whole blood, isolated PBMCs, or DNA extracted from either sample type. The CDR3 runs 16 residues from the cysteine to the phenylalanine. The CDR3 DNA has 48 bases and is translated from base 1. Via the germline V gene, CDR1 is MDHEN and CDR2 SYDVKM. Germline trimming: 4 bases from V, 7 bases from J; junction bases outside gene matches: 8. The sample is drawn from a study of blood T cell repertoires in COVID-19 (dated by TCRdb to 2019 to 2021). In the study overall: Collaborator samples came from the United States, Italy and Spain and covered acute and convalescent phases of COVID-19. The material from the prospective study consisted of cDNA or gDNA derived from T cells, B-cell-depleted T cells, or PBMCs. Subjects who had been exposed to COVID-19, were actively infected with it, or had recovered from it provided the deeply sampled blood TCRbeta repertoires that made up the dataset. The repertoires were released in a freely available public database intended as a resource for research on the immune response to SARS-CoV-2. The samples were drawn from the first 160 participants of the ongoing ImmuneRACE study and from 1,254 subjects provided by 6 global collaborators. Nearly every sample came with metadata listing a de-identified subject ID, COVID-19 status, age in years and sex. Where available, HLA class I and class II types were obtained from metadata supplied by the sample provider rather than from assay-based typing.

What the research found in general, with its limitations: How much clinical and demographic metadata was included differed by source and by participant, and the metadata was provided uncurated.

The immunoSEQ Assay, a bias-controlled multiplex PCR, was used to amplify TCRbeta CDR3 regions from genomic DNA. The published analysis was carried out like this. Nucleated cell counts per sample were estimated from amplification of reference gene primers within the assay. Sequence reads were collapsed and filtered to measure the absolute abundance of every unique TCRbeta CDR3 rearrangement. For each sample, productive Simpson clonality was calculated as the square root of Simpson's diversity index across productive rearrangements. Held by TCRdb, this immuneACCESS table contains in-frame sequences only and omits some clones. Under half of the omission traces to an unresolved V gene where checked; the cause of the rest is unknown. V and J calls and clone size are as listed in that table; D and trimming were resolved from the DNA. The sample has 55,000 to 80,000 clones on record, 65% to 80% of them singletons. The ten biggest clones cover 5.3% of the sample.

The sample comprised peripheral blood. This TCR derives from a human donor in a cohort sampled during active COVID-19. The rearranged chain carries TRBV28 and TRBJ2-7; TRBD2 agrees with 15 junctional bases. The nucleotides read TGTGCCAGCAGTTCATCCGGGACTAGCGGGGGGATAGAGCAGTACTTC. Protein translation: CASSSSGTSGGIEQYF. Joined to the reference TRBV28 and TRBJ2-7 proteins, this CDR3 gives the full variable domain: DVKVTQSSRYLVKRTGEKVFLECVQDMDHENMFWYRQDPGLGLRLIYFSYDVKMKEKGDIPEGYSVSREKKERFSLILESASTNQTSMYLCASSSSGTSGGIEQYFGPGTRLTVT.